The 26 T cell receptor beta chains given below trace back to one sample, sequenced in a study of tumor-infiltrating lymphocytes in primary liver carcinoma. Researchers generated TCR beta cDNA from about 0.5 ug of total RNA, relying on a constant-region primer. Three rounds of nested multiplex PCR with slightly modified ARM-PCR produced TCR beta libraries. Researchers ran the first two PCR rounds for ten to eleven cycles each with TRBV1-TRBV30 forward primers and a C-beta reverse primer. From the multiplex PCR reads, TCRdb called clonotypes with MiXCR, one entry per CDR3 protein. The repertoire consists of over 75,000 distinct CDR3 sequences, with around 68% occurring once and the leading ten covering around 27%. DNA and RNA were both co-extracted from approximately 20-30 mg of bulk tissue that had not been sorted. Sample: tumor-adjacent normal liver tissue. The receptors originated from a man in his forties with primary liver carcinoma and hepatitis B virus infection.

This clonotype has just a few counts. It may be a read error: a sequence one base away is much more abundant. The rearrangement joins TRBV29-1 to TRBJ1-2; D is undetermined. Germline lookup yields CDR1 SQVTM and CDR2 ANQGSEA. This CDR3 is built from 13 residues. CDR3 in amino acids: CSLEDEQNYGYTF. The CDR3 coding sequence is TGCAGCCTTGAAGATGAGCAGAACTATGGCTACACCTTC.

In this sample, this clonotype turned up once. A much larger clonotype is one base distant, so this may be a read error. V is TRBV4-1 and J is TRBJ2-2; D perhaps matches TRBD1 (5 bases). The length of the CDR3 is 17 residues. Germline CDR1 MGHRA, CDR2 YSYEKL. The CDR3 DNA is TGCACCAGCAGCCAAGAAACGATGACACCGAGGACACCGGAGCTGTTTTTT. The encoded protein is CTSSQETMTPRTPELFF.

A note on this clonotype: This may be a read error: a much more frequent sequence differs by one nucleotide. The chain links TRBV11-2 to TRBJ1-1, with D possibly matching TRBD1 (6 bases). The CDR3 consists of 13 residues. Germline V CDR1 and CDR2: SGHAT, FQNNGV. CDR3 nucleotide sequence: TGTGCCAGCAGCTCAGACCAGGGGATGGAAGCTTCCTTT. Residues: CASSSDQGMEASF.

Concerning this clonotype itself: A much bigger clone sits one base away, suggesting this may be a read error. The J gene is TRBJ2-2, the V gene TRBV5-5; a weak D match, TRBD1 (5 bases). Trimming left V 3 bases short and J 5 bases short, with 17 bases between. CDR3 length: 16 residues. Germline V gene sequence: CDR1 SGHKS, CDR2 YYEKEE (reference sequence). Here the CDR3 reads CASSWGVACGTGELFF. The CDR3 region has the DNA TGTGCCAGCAGCTGGGGCGTGGCGTGCGGAACCGGGGAGCTGTTTTTT.

Points on this clonotype: The final CDR3 position lacks the conserved phenylalanine or tryptophan, pointing to a likely read error. This chain links TRBV28 with TRBJ1-2, with 8 bases that match TRBD1. The CDR3 consists of 15 residues. V lost 6 bases and J lost 4; bases outside the gene matches: 10. Germline CDR1 MDHEN, CDR2 SYDVKM. The CDR3 sequence is CASSSRTGNSYGYTS. The CDR3 DNA reads TGTGCCAGCAGCTCCCGGACAGGGAATTCCTATGGCTACACCTCC.

Of note for this clonotype: A read error may explain this, as a much larger clone is one base away. This chain links TRBV10-3 with TRBJ1-1, with TRBD1 as a possible D gene (5 bases). The CDR3 contains 13 residues. CDR1 is ENHRY and CDR2 is SYGVKD in the germline V gene. V lost 6 bases to trimming and J lost 3 bases, with 11 bases between them. The CDR3 loop is CAIRGDPDTEAFF. DNA of the CDR3: TGTGCCATCAGGGGGGACCCGGACACTGAAGCTTTCTTT.

V usage is TRBV11-2 and J usage is TRBJ2-5; TRBD2 matches at 7 bases. Germline assignment: CDR1 SGHAT and CDR2 FQNNGV. The CDR3 length is 13 residues. In nucleotides, the CDR3 is TGTACCGGCGTGGGGGGGGACCAAGAGACCCAGTACTTC. Its translation: CTGVGGDQETQYF. Full variable domain (remainder filled in from reference TRBV11-2 and TRBJ2-5): EAGVAQSPRYKIIEKRQSVAFWCNPISGHATLYWYQQILGQGPKLLIQFQNNGVVDDSQLPKDRFSAERLKGVDSTLKIQPAKLEDSAVYLCTGVGGDQETQYFGPGTRLLVL.

This clonotype was observed many times. This rearrangement joins TRBV29-1 to TRBJ2-3, with 14 bases matching TRBD2. With 4 bases clipped from V and 3 bases from J, the junction kept 3 bases outside the gene matches. Germline lookup yields CDR1 SQVTM and CDR2 ANQGSEA. This CDR3 is built from 15 residues. The CDR3 spells CSVGRLAGGTDTQYF. CDR3 DNA: TGCAGCGTTGGTAGACTAGCGGGAGGGACAGATACGCAGTATTTT.

This clonotype has only one observation. A much larger clone differs from this one at a single base, so this may be a read error. The genes are TRBV6-2 or TRBV6-3 and TRBJ2-3, with 10 bases identical to TRBD2. The CDR3 sequence is 16 residues long. Germline V gene data show CDR1 as MNHEY and CDR2 as SVGEGT. Here the CDR3 DNA reads TGTGCCAACAGTTACTCCTATCTAGCGGGAGCAGATACGCAGTATTTT. It translates to CANSYSYLAGADTQYF.

This clonotype was observed at least ten times. The chain has TRBV12-3 or TRBV12-4 and TRBJ2-1; D possibly matches TRBD1 or TRBD2 (5 bases each). The CDR3 spans 16 residues. Trimming took off 6 bases at V and 2 bases at J, with 17 bases between the two ends. The CDR3, as DNA: TGTGCCAGCAGCCCTCCTAGTACGGGACCCTACAATGAGCAGTTCTTC. Translating gives CASSPPSTGPYNEQFF.

In this sample, this clonotype turned up a few times. A much larger clonotype is one base distant, so this may be a read error. The J gene is TRBJ2-1, the V gene TRBV29-1, with D hard to call. The CDR3 runs to 11 residues. The V and J ends lost 4 bases and 7 bases respectively, with 8 bases between them. Germline assignment: CDR1 SQVTM and CDR2 ANQGSEA. Written as DNA, the CDR3 is TGCAGCGTTGTATCGGGTAATGAGCAGTTCTTC. Residues: CSVVSGNEQFF.

The chain joins TRBV6-2 or TRBV6-3 to TRBJ2-1; D is perhaps TRBD1 (7 bases). This CDR3 comprises 16 residues. CDR1 MNHEY and CDR2 SVGEGT come from the germline V gene. V lost 2 bases and J lost 2, with 13 bases in between. CDR3 protein: CASSYPAGQTYNEQFF. CDR3 DNA: TGTGCCAGCAGTTACCCTGCGGGACAGACCTACAATGAGCAGTTCTTC.

This clonotype occurred a few times. A much larger clone sits a single nucleotide away, making a read error possible. The chain employs TRBV4-2 and TRBJ2-3, with D perhaps being TRBD1 or TRBD2 (5 bases each). This CDR3 has 16 residues. Germline CDR1 is LGHNA and CDR2 is YNFKEQ. The CDR3 nucleotides are TGTGCCAGCAGCCAAAAACACGGGATGGGCACAGGTACGCAGTATTTT. Protein: CASSQKHGMGTGTQYF.

Concerning this clonotype itself: Since the CDR3 does not end with the conserved phenylalanine or tryptophan, this likely comes from a read error. The chain links TRBV30 to TRBJ1-5; 10 bases are shared with TRBD1. CDR3 length equals 15 residues. Germline V gives CDR1 GTSNPN, CDR2 SVGIG (reference sequence). Trimming at V came to 0 bases and at J to 2 bases, leaving 1 base not matched to a gene. CDR3 nucleotide sequence: TGTGCCTGGAGTGTCGGGACAGGGGGCAATCAGCCCCAGCATCTT. Translating it yields CAWSVGTGGNQPQHL.

In this sample, this clonotype turned up many times. The chain has TRBV13 and TRBJ2-7; 7 bases line up with TRBD1. V was clipped by 3 bases and J by 0 bases; unmatched bases: 2. The CDR3 loop spans 14 amino acids. Germline V lookup: CDR1 PRHDT, CDR2 FYEKMQ (reference sequence). The CDR3 region is CASSFRDSSYEQYF. CDR3 DNA sequence: TGTGCCAGCAGCTTCCGGGACAGCTCCTACGAGCAGTACTTC.

This clonotype appeared many times. V and J are TRBV29-1 and TRBJ2-1; no clear D. Trimming stripped 3 bases from V and 9 bases from J, with 0 bases between. The CDR3 contains 8 residues. The germline V gene encodes CDR1 SQVTM and CDR2 ANQGSEA. In nucleotides, the CDR3 is TGCAGCGTTGATGAGCAGTTCTTC. Protein product: CSVDEQFF.

As concerns this clonotype: Likely a read error: the CDR3 ends without its conserved phenylalanine or tryptophan. J is TRBJ2-2 and V is TRBV18; 7 bases fit TRBD1. Germline V gene lookup returns CDR1 KGHSH and CDR2 LQKENI. CDR3 length: 17 amino acids. The trim removed 1 base at V and 6 bases at J, leaving 11 bases unmatched. CDR3 sequence (DNA): TGTGCCAGCTCACCACGTCCCCGTGACAGGGTATCCGGGGAGCTGTTTTCT. Its translation is CASSPRPRDRVSGELFS.

This chain joins TRBV10-3 and TRBJ2-1, with D unclear. Germline V gene sequence: CDR1 ENHRY, CDR2 SYGVKD. Trimming took off 3 bases at V and 7 bases at J, with 7 bases between the two ends. The CDR3 is 12 amino acids. The CDR3 nucleotides are TGTGCCATCAGTGATAGTGTGAATGAGCAGTTCTTC. It translates to CAISDSVNEQFF.

This clonotype was counted many times. The chain uses TRBV29-1 and TRBJ1-3, with D perhaps TRBD1 (5 bases). CDR1 and CDR2 from the germline V gene are SQVTM and ANQGSEA. Trimming stripped 7 bases from V and 4 bases from J, with 17 bases between. This CDR3 has 14 amino acids. The CDR3 DNA reads as TGCAGCGGACTCCTGGGGGAGATGGGAAACACCATATATTTT. Protein sequence: CSGLLGEMGNTIYF.

The V and J genes are TRBV28 and TRBJ1-5; possible D gene TRBD1, 6 bases. This CDR3 contains 16 residues. Germline V CDR1 and CDR2: MDHEN, SYDVKM. Deletions cut 2 bases from V and 3 bases from J, with 14 bases between. The CDR3 loop reads CASSLGSEGVNQPQHF. The CDR3 nucleotides are TGTGCCAGCAGTTTAGGTTCGGAGGGGGTCAATCAGCCCCAGCATTTT.

Concerning this clonotype: This may be a read error: a much more frequent sequence differs by one nucleotide. J is TRBJ2-3 and V is TRBV29-1; D is unclear. The CDR3 length is 15 residues. CDR1 and CDR2 (germline): SQVTM, ANQGSEA. This CDR3 is CSVEFPEPSTDKQYF. In nucleotides, the CDR3 is TGCAGCGTTGAATTCCCGGAGCCCAGCACAGATAAGCAGTATTTT.

As regards this clonotype: This may be a read error, as it is one base from a much larger clone. The conserved closing phenylalanine or tryptophan is absent in this CDR3, likely reflecting a read error. The limits of the CDR3 on the DNA are not certain, so only TCRdb's listed CDR3 is given. J is TRBJ1-5 and V is TRBV21-1; TRBD1 is the table's D call, not checked against the DNA. TRBV21-1 is a pseudogene segment. The CDR3 region is 15 residues in length, termini included. The CDR3 loop reads CASSERQLSNQPQHL.

A remark on this clonotype: A much larger clonotype is one base distant, so this may be a read error. The chain employs TRBV29-1 and TRBJ2-1; TRBD1 agrees at 9 bases. This CDR3 region has 13 residues. Per the germline V gene, CDR1 is SQVTM and CDR2 is ANQGSEA. The CDR3 DNA reads TGCAGCGTTGAAGGACAGGGGGGTAATGAGCAGCTCTTC. It codes for CSVEGQGGNEQLF.

On this clonotype itself: This CDR3 fails to terminate in the conserved phenylalanine or tryptophan, so it likely reflects a read error. It is unclear where the CDR3 begins or ends on the DNA, so no DNA is shown, and the CDR3 is as TCRdb lists it. The chain employs TRBV10-3 and TRBJ2-3; the table's D call of TRBD1 was not tested on the DNA. Germline lookup yields CDR1 ENHRY and CDR2 SYGVKD. Counting both end residues, the CDR3 totals 16 amino acids. CDR3 sequence: CAITAGQGSGTDTEYL.

The table lists this clonotype with a count of one. The chain links TRBV6-6 to TRBJ1-1; D gene ambiguous. The V and J ends lost 2 bases and 6 bases respectively, with 13 bases between them. Germline loops: CDR1 MNHNY, CDR2 SVGAGI (reference sequence). This CDR3 is built from 14 residues. CDR3 residues: CASSYPLLGAEAFF. In DNA, the CDR3 is TGTGCCAGCAGTTACCCACTCCTCGGAGCTGAAGCTTTCTTT.

The J gene is TRBJ2-2, the V gene TRBV11-2; D unresolved. Germline V gene sequence: CDR1 SGHAT, CDR2 FQNNGV. The CDR3 has 15 residues. The V end lost 3 bases, the J end lost 0 bases, and 8 bases lay between the germline ends. The CDR3 loop reads CASSFRQSNTGELFF. As DNA, the CDR3 is TGTGCCAGCAGCTTTAGGCAATCGAACACCGGGGAGCTGTTTTTT.